The rows below give T cell receptor beta chains drawn from one sample of a study of blood T cell repertoires in COVID-19. Sequencing used immunoSEQ multiplex PCR; TCRdb keeps in-frame clones, though not all of them. Here the sample spans approximately 98,000 clones, over 75% being singletons. The sample comprised peripheral blood. These receptors originate from a woman in her 70s with acute or convalescent COVID-19. CDR3s include the opening cysteine and the closing phenylalanine or tryptophan. D genes are given only for firm matches. Size values are once, few and many counts, or a class for expanded clones, and some rows have none.

D gene: TRBD1
J gene: TRBJ1-2
V gene: TRBV10-3
clone size: NA
CDR3 DNA: TGTGCCATCAGATGGACAGGGGACTATGGCTACACCTTC
CDR3 protein: CAIRWTGDYGYTF

D gene: TRBD2
J gene: TRBJ2-2
V gene: TRBV6-2/TRBV6-3
clone size: once
CDR3 DNA: TGTGCCAGCAGTTACTATCCTAGCGGGAGTGGCGGGGAGCTGTTTTTT
CDR3 protein: CASSYYPSGSGGELFF

D gene: NA
J gene: TRBJ1-3
V gene: TRBV6-5
clone size: once
CDR3 DNA: TGTGCCAGCAGTTACTACCCCCCTACCTCTGGAAACACCATATATTTT
CDR3 protein: CASSYYPPTSGNTIYF

D gene: NA
J gene: TRBJ2-2
V gene: TRBV18
clone size: NA
CDR3 DNA: TGTGCCAGCTCACCAGGACTCGAGCTGTTTTTT
CDR3 protein: CASSPGLELFF

D gene: NA
J gene: TRBJ1-1
V gene: TRBV5-1
clone size: NA
CDR3 DNA: TGCGCCAGCAGCTTGGGGGGCGCGAACACTGAAGCTTTCTTT
CDR3 protein: CASSLGGANTEAFF

D gene: TRBD1
J gene: TRBJ2-3
V gene: TRBV9
clone size: NA
CDR3 DNA: TGTGCCAGCAGCGTTGGGACAGGCGGGGGCACAGATACGCAGTATTTT
CDR3 protein: CASSVGTGGGTDTQYF

D gene: TRBD2
J gene: TRBJ2-1
V gene: TRBV7-9
clone size: NA
CDR3 DNA: TGTGCCAGCAGCTTAAAGGGGGGACTAGATCAAAGAAATGAGCAGTTCTTC
CDR3 protein: CASSLKGGLDQRNEQFF

D gene: NA
J gene: TRBJ2-1
V gene: TRBV30
clone size: NA
CDR3 DNA: TGTGCCTGGAGTGTACTCTCGGGTTCCTACAATGAGCAGTTCTTC
CDR3 protein: CAWSVLSGSYNEQFF

D gene: NA
J gene: TRBJ1-2
V gene: TRBV5-1
clone size: NA
CDR3 DNA: TGCGCCAGCAGCTTGGACCCTTCTCATATCCCGGGGGGCTACACCTTC
CDR3 protein: CASSLDPSHIPGGYTF

D gene: TRBD2
J gene: TRBJ2-3
V gene: TRBV5-1
clone size: NA
CDR3 DNA: TGCGCCAGCAGCATCCCAGCGGGAGAGTCAGATACGCAGTATTTT
CDR3 protein: CASSIPAGESDTQYF

D gene: NA
J gene: TRBJ1-1
V gene: TRBV5-1
clone size: NA
CDR3 DNA: TGCGCCAGCAGGCAAGACATCTTGAGGAACACTGAAGCTTTCTTT
CDR3 protein: CASRQDILRNTEAFF

D gene: TRBD1
J gene: TRBJ1-4
V gene: TRBV7-9
clone size: NA
CDR3 DNA: TGTGCCAGCAGCACACCGACCGGGACAGGGGATGAAAAACTGTTTTTT
CDR3 protein: CASSTPTGTGDEKLFF

D gene: NA
J gene: TRBJ1-1
V gene: TRBV13
clone size: NA
CDR3 DNA: TGTGCCAGCAGCTTTACAGGGAGGAACACTGAAGCTTTCTTT
CDR3 protein: CASSFTGRNTEAFF

D gene: TRBD2
J gene: TRBJ2-1
V gene: TRBV25-1
clone size: NA
CDR3 DNA: TGTGCCAGCAGTCCCCCTCGGGGGGGAACCTACAATGAGCAGTTCTTC
CDR3 protein: CASSPPRGGTYNEQFF

D gene: TRBD1
J gene: TRBJ1-1
V gene: TRBV25-1
clone size: once
CDR3 DNA: TGTGCCAGCAGTGTCTGGGAAGGGGGCTTGGGTACTGAAGCTTTCTTT
CDR3 protein: CASSVWEGGLGTEAFF

D gene: TRBD2
J gene: TRBJ2-6
V gene: TRBV18
clone size: once
CDR3 DNA: TGTGCCAGCTCACCACCGGCGCGGGGGGCTCTATCTGGGGCCAACGTCCTGACTTTC
CDR3 protein: CASSPPARGALSGANVLTF

D gene: TRBD1
J gene: TRBJ1-5
V gene: TRBV2
clone size: NA
CDR3 DNA: TGTGCCAGCAGTTGGGACAGGAATGACAATCAGCCCCAGCATTTT
CDR3 protein: CASSWDRNDNQPQHF

D gene: TRBD1
J gene: TRBJ1-5
V gene: TRBV6-6
clone size: NA
CDR3 DNA: TGTGCCAGCAGTTACCAGGGGGAAGGCAATCAGCCCCAGCATTTT
CDR3 protein: CASSYQGEGNQPQHF

D gene: NA
J gene: TRBJ2-3
V gene: TRBV11-3
clone size: NA
CDR3 DNA: TGTGCCAGCAGCTTTTATAGCACAGATACGCAGTATTTT
CDR3 protein: CASSFYSTDTQYF

D gene: NA
J gene: TRBJ1-6
V gene: TRBV5-1
clone size: few
CDR3 DNA: TGCGCCAGCAGCTTGGTAGGAGGGAGGACCAGTTCACCCCTCCACTTT
CDR3 protein: CASSLVGGRTSSPLHF

D gene: NA
J gene: TRBJ1-3
V gene: TRBV28
clone size: NA
CDR3 DNA: TGTGCCAGCACCATGGGCGGGGTCTTGAGCTCTGGAAACACCATATATTTT
CDR3 protein: CASTMGGVLSSGNTIYF

D gene: NA
J gene: TRBJ2-5
V gene: TRBV3-1/TRBV3-2
clone size: NA
CDR3 DNA: TGTGCCAGCAGCCAAAAGGGGTGGGAGACCCAGTACTTC
CDR3 protein: CASSQKGWETQYF

D gene: NA
J gene: TRBJ2-3
V gene: TRBV7-3
clone size: NA
CDR3 DNA: TGTGCCAGCAGCTCCCGGGGTGGGGATACGCAGTATTTT
CDR3 protein: CASSSRGGDTQYF